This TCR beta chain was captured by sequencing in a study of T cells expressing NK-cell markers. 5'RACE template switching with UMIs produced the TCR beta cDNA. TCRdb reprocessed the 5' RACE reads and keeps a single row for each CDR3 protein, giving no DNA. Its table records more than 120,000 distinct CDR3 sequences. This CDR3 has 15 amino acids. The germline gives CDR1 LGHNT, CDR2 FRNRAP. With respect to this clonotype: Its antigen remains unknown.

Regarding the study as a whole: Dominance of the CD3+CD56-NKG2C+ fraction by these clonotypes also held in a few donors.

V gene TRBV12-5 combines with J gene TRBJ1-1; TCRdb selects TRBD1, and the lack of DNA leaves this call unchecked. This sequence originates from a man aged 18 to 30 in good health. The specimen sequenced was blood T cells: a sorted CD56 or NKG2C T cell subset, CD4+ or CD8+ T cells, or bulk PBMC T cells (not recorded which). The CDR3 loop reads CASGLVGHYNTEAFF.